A single sample gave rise to the 5 T cell receptor beta chains below, sequenced in a study of CD8+ T cells in alopecia areata. cDNA serving as the sequencing template came from extracted, reverse transcribed RNA. Assay: immunoSEQ multiplex PCR; the TCRdb copy retains only in-frame clones and omits some. In the table there are about 180,000 clones, around 71% of which are singletons. The sample was CD8+ T cells sorted from blood, taken at week 0. The receptor set was obtained from a human donor with alopecia areata.

The J gene is TRBJ2-5, the V gene TRBV7-9; 7 bases line up with TRBD1. This CDR3 is 15 amino acids long. From germline, CDR1 is SEHNR and CDR2 FQNEAQ (reference sequence). With 5 bases clipped from V and 3 bases from J, the junction kept 9 bases outside the gene matches. The CDR3 DNA sequence: TGTGCCAGCAGCCGCCCTAAGGGGACAGAAGAGACCCAGTACTTC. Protein sequence: CASSRPKGTEETQYF.

This clone appeared a few times. The chain joins TRBV6-4 to TRBJ1-2; no definite D call. This CDR3 contains 11 residues. Looked up from germline, CDR1 is MRHNA and CDR2 is SNTAGT. Trimming pared 2 bases from V and 6 bases from J, leaving 4 bases between. CDR3 loop: CASSDQDGYTF. The CDR3 DNA reads as TGTGCCAGCAGTGACCAGGATGGCTACACCTTC.

The rearrangement links TRBV7-9 to TRBJ2-7; possibly TRBD2 for D (5 bases). This CDR3 is 15 amino acids long. V gave up 7 bases and J gave up 3 bases, with 19 bases separating them. Germline V CDR1 and CDR2: SEHNR, FQNEAQ (reference sequence). Written as DNA, the CDR3 is TGTGCCAGCACCACAGAGGGCGCCTATCTCTACGAGCAGTACTTC. It encodes CASTTEGAYLYEQYF.

This chain links TRBV6-1 with TRBJ2-1, with D possibly TRBD1 on 5 matching bases. Germline-derived CDR1 and CDR2 are MNHNS and SASEGT. Between the trimmed V and J ends, which lost 6 bases and 5 bases, there was a span of 17 bases. The CDR3 spans 15 residues. CDR3 protein: CASSHYLDSNNEQFF. DNA of the CDR3: TGTGCCAGCAGCCACTACCTCGACAGCAACAATGAGCAGTTCTTC.

The CDR3 loop reads CASSSEGYEQYF. The CDR3 bases are TGCGCCAGCAGCTCCGAGGGCTACGAGCAGTACTTC. The chain links TRBV5-1 to TRBJ2-7, with D possibly TRBD2 on 5 matching bases. Germline V lookup: CDR1 SGHRS, CDR2 YFSETQ. With 3 bases removed from V and 3 bases from J, the gap between germline ends came to 7 bases. The CDR3 spans 12 residues.